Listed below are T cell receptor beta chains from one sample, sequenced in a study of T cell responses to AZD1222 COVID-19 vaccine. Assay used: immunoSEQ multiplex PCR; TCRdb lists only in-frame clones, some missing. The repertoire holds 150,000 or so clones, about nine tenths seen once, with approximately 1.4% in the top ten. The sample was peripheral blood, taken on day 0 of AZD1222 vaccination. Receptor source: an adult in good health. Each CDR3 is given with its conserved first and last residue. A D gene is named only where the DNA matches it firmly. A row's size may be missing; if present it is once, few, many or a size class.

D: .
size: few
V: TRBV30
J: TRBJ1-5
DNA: TGTGCCTGGACAGGGGAGGGAAATCAGCCCCAGCATTTT
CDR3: CAWTGEGNQPQHF

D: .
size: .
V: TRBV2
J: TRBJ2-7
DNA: TGTGCCAGCAGCCGGGCGGGCTTCTACGAGCAGTACTTC
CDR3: CASSRAGFYEQYF

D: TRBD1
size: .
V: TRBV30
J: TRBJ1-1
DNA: TGTGCCTGGAGTTGGGGCGACAGGGGGCGTGAAGCTTTCTTT
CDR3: CAWSWGDRGREAFF

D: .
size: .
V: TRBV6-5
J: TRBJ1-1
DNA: TGTGCCAGCGGACCGGGAGCTGAAGCTTTCTTT
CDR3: CASGPGAEAFF

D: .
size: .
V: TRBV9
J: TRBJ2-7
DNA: TGTGCCAGCAGCCCGAGAGGGATCGACGAGCAGTACTTC
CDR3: CASSPRGIDEQYF

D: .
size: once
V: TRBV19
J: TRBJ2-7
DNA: TGTGCCAGTAGTATCCGGACGGAGAGTTACGAGCAGTACTTC
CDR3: CASSIRTESYEQYF

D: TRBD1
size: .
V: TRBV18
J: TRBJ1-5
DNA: TGTGCCAGCTCAGACTTAATTCTCGGACAGGGTCGTAGCAATCAGCCCCAGCATTTT
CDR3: CASSDLILGQGRSNQPQHF

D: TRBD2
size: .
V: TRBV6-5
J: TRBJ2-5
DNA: TGTGCCACGACTAGCTGGGAGACCCAGTACTTC
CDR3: CATTSWETQYF

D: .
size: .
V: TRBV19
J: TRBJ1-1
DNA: TGTGCCAGTAGTGGGATATTTGGCACTGAAGCTTTCTTT
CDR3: CASSGIFGTEAFF

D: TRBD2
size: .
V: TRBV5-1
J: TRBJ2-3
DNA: TGCGCCAGCAGCGGGACTAGCGGGGAAGATACGCAGTATTTT
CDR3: CASSGTSGEDTQYF

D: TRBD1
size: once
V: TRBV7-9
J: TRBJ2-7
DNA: TGTGCCAGCAGCTCTACCGGGACAGGGGCCTACGAGCAGTACTTC
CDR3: CASSSTGTGAYEQYF

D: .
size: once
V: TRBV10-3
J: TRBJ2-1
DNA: TGTGCCATCAGTGTGATTAGTGGCAATGAGCAGTTCTTC
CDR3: CAISVISGNEQFF

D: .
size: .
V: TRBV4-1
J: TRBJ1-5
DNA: TGCGCCAGCAGCCAAGAGGGGGTTGCGAGCAATCAGCCCCAGCATTTT
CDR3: CASSQEGVASNQPQHF

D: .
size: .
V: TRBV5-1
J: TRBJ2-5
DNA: TGCGCCAGCAGCTTGGCTCCGACGGGGCGGGATGAGACCCAGTACTTC
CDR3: CASSLAPTGRDETQYF

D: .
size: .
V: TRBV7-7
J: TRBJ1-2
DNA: TGTGCTAGCAGTCCCATAGGGGAGTCCGGCTATGGCTACACCTTC
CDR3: CASSPIGESGYGYTF

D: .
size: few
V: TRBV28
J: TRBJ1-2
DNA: TGTGCCAGCAGTTCCCGAAGTCTGGGGGTGACCAACTATGGCTACACCTTC
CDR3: CASSSRSLGVTNYGYTF

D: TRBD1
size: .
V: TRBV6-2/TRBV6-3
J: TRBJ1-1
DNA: TGTGCCAGCAGTTACTTACAGGGGTCAACTGAAGCTTTCTTT
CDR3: CASSYLQGSTEAFF

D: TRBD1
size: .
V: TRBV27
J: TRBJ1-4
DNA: TGTGCCAGCAGTTTACGGGGACAGGGTTATGCAACTAATGAAAAACTGTTTTTT
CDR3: CASSLRGQGYATNEKLFF

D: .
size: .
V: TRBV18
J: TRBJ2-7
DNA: TGTGCCAGCTCATTACACTACGAGCAGTACTTC
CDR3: CASSLHYEQYF

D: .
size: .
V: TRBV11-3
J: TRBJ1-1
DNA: TGTGCCAGCAGCTCGGGGCCTACCGTGGGGATGAACACTGAAGCTTTCTTT
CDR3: CASSSGPTVGMNTEAFF

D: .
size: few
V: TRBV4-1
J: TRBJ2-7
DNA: TGCGCCAGCAGAGGCGTAGTGGGGGAGCAGTACTTC
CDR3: CASRGVVGEQYF

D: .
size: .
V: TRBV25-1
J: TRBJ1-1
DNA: TGTGCCAGCAGTGCCGGGGTCATAGCTTTCTTT
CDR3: CASSAGVIAFF

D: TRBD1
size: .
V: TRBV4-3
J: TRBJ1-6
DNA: TGCGCCAGCAGCCAAGATGTGACAGGGGGCTCACCCCTCCACTTT
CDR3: CASSQDVTGGSPLHF

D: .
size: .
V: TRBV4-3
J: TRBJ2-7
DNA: TGCGCCAGCAGCCAAGGGGTCCAAGGGATTTACGAGCAGTACTTC
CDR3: CASSQGVQGIYEQYF

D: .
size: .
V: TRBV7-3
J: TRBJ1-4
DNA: TGTGCCAGCAGTCTCACAGGGTCAACTAATGAAAAACTGTTTTTT
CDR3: CASSLTGSTNEKLFF

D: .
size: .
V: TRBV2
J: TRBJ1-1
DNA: TGTGCCAGCAAGAGAGAACTTGCCCCGGGGGCTGAAGCTTTCTTT
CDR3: CASKRELAPGAEAFF

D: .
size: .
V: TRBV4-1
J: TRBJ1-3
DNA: TGCGCCAGCAGCCAAGGGGATTCCAGGGCAAATTCTGGAAACACCATATATTTT
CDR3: CASSQGDSRANSGNTIYF

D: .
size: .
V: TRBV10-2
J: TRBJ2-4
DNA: TGCGCCAGCAGCGACGACACGCTAGCCAAAAACATTCAGTACTTC
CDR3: CASSDDTLAKNIQYF

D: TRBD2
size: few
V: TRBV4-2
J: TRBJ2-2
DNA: TGTGCCAGCAGCCACCCGACTAGCCCTGGCACCGGGGAGCTGTTTTTT
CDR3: CASSHPTSPGTGELFF

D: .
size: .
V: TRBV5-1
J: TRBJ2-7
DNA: TGCGCCAGCAGCTTGGGGATAGGATTACGCTCCTACGAGCAGTACTTC
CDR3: CASSLGIGLRSYEQYF

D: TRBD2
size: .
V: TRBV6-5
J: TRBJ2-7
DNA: TGTGCCAGCCGCTCTGGACTAGCGGGGGGGCAGCAGTACTTC
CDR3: CASRSGLAGGQQYF

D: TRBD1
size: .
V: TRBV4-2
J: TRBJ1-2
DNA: TGTGCCAGCAGCCAAGAACCGGCAGGGGGCAGGAGTGGCTACACCTTC
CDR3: CASSQEPAGGRSGYTF

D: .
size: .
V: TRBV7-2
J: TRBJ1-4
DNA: TGTGCCAGCAGCTTAGGAGGGGTTGGTGGTGAAAAACTGTTTTTT
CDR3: CASSLGGVGGEKLFF

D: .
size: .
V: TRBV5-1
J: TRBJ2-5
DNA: TGCGCCAGCAGCTTGGCGGGTGGTCCCGAGCGTAAGACCCAGTACTTC
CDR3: CASSLAGGPERKTQYF

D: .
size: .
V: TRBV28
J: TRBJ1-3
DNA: TGTGCCAGCAGTGTGACAGCCCTGCTTTCTGGAAACACCATATATTTT
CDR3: CASSVTALLSGNTIYF

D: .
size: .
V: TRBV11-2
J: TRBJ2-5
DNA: TGTGCCAGCAGCTTAGATCGTAGAGAGACCCAGTACTTC
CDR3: CASSLDRRETQYF

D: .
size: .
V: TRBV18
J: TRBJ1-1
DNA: TGTGCCAGCTCACCACAGGGTTTAGTTACTGAAGCTTTCTTT
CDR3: CASSPQGLVTEAFF

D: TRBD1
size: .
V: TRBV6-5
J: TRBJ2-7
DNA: TGTGCCAGCAGTCCGGGGCGACAGGGGTTACTCGAGCAGTACTTC
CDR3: CASSPGRQGLLEQYF

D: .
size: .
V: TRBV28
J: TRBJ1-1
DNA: TGTGCCAGCAGAGGCCAGGGGACGGGGTACACTGAAGCTTTCTTT
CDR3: CASRGQGTGYTEAFF

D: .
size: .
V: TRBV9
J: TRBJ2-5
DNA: TGTGCCAGCAGCGTAGGGGGGTACCAAGAGACCCAGTACTTC
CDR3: CASSVGGYQETQYF

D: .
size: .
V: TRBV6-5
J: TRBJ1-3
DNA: TGTGCCAGCAGGTGGTCAGGAACAGGAAACACCATATATTTT
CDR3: CASRWSGTGNTIYF

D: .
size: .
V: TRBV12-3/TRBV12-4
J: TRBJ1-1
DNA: TGTGCCAGCAGTTTAGCAGAGAACACTGAAGCTTTCTTT
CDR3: CASSLAENTEAFF

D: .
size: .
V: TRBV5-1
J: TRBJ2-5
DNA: TGCGCCAGCAGCTTGGGACTAGGGGCTGAGACCCAGTACTTC
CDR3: CASSLGLGAETQYF

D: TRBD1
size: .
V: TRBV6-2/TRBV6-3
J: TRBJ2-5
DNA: TGTGCCAGCAGTACACGGACAGGGGGCGTGGAGACCCAGTACTTC
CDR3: CASSTRTGGVETQYF

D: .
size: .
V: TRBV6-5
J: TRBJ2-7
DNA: TGTGCCAGCGCGGGCCTGTACTCCTACGAGCAGTACTTC
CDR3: CASAGLYSYEQYF

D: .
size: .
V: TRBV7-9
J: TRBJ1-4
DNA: TGTGCCAGCAGCCCAACCGCAGGGACCGTTAATGAAAAACTGTTTTTT
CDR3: CASSPTAGTVNEKLFF

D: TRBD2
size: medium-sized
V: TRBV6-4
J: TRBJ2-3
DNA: TGTGCCAGCAGTGTACAAGGCGGGGGGGCCACAGATACGCAGTATTTT
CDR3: CASSVQGGGATDTQYF

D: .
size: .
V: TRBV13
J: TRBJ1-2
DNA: TGTGCCAGCAGTGTTCGGGGGAGCTATGGCTACACCTTC
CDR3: CASSVRGSYGYTF

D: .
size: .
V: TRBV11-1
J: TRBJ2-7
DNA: TGTGCCAGCAGCTTAGGGACGGCTCGGCACGAGCAGTACTTC
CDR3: CASSLGTARHEQYF

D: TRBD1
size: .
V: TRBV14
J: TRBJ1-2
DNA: TGTGCCAGCAGCCCCCGACAGGGTGGCTTCTACTATGGCTACACCTTC
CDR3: CASSPRQGGFYYGYTF

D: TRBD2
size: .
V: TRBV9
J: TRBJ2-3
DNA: TGTGCCAGCAGCGTCCTAGCGGGGCACCGCACAGATACGCAGTATTTT
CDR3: CASSVLAGHRTDTQYF

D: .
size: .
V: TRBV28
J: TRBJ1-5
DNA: TGTGCCAGCAGTTCAAAATTCCGACAGATCAATCAGCCCCAGCATTTT
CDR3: CASSSKFRQINQPQHF

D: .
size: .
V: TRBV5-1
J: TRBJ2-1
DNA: TGCGCCAGCAGCTTGGTTTCAGGGAGCTCCTACAATGAGCAGTTCTTC
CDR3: CASSLVSGSSYNEQFF